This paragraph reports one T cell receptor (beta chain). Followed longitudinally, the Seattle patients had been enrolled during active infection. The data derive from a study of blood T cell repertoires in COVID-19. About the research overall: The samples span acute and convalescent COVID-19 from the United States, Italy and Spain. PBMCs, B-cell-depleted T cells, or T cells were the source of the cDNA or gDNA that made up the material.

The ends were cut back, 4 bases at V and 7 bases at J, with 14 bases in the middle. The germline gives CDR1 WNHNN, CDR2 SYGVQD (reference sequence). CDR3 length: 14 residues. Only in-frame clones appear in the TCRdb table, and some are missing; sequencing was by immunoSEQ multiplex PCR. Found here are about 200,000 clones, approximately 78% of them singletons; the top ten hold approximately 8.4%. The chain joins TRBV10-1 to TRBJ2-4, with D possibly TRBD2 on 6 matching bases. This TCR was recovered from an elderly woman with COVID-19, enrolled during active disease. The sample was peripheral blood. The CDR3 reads CASSAGDPPNIQYF. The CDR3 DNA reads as TGCGCCAGCAGTGCGGGGGACCCCCCGAACATTCAGTACTTC.